This T cell receptor beta chain was obtained from a study of Ad26.COV2.S vaccination and SARS-CoV-2 variants. Study-level background: Administration of Ad26.COV2.S was intramuscular, either once or twice 56 days apart.

Comment on this clone: The junction does not match germline at one end; this may be a read error.

The CDR3 extends over 15 amino acids. CDR1 is SGHDT, CDR2 YYEEEE, per germline. The repertoire was sequenced with immunoSEQ multiplex PCR; TCRdb's copy has only in-frame clones and lacks some. The sample gives approximately 420,000 clones, 85% to 90% of which show up once; roughly 4% is in the top ten. The treatment: over 15 received Ad26.COV2.S at low or high dose, single or two shots; 5 received placebo; per-sample allocation not given. Sampling happened 63 days after the first vaccine or placebo injection. This receptor was identified in a person between 18 and 59 years old who received the Ad26.COV2.S COVID-19 vaccine or a placebo. This chain connects TRBV5-6 to TRBJ1-5, with 9 bases aligning to TRBD1. The sample here was peripheral blood, taken in a trial of Ad26.COV2.S vaccine versus placebo. The CDR3 nucleotides read TGTGCCAGCAGTTTGGGACAGGGACTCAATCAGCCCCAGCATTTT. This codes for CASSLGQGLNQPQHF.